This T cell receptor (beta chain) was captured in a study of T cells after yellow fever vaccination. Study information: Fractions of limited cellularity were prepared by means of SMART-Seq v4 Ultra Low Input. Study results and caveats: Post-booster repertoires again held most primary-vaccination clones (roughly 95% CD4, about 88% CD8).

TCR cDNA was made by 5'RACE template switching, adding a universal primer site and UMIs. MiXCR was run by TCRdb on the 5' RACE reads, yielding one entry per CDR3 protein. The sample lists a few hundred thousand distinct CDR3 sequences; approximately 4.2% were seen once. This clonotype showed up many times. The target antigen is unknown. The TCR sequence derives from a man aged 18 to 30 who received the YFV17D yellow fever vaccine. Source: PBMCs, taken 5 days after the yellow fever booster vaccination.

The CDR3 region has the DNA TGCAGTGCTCTCGGGGGTAGGCAGGAGACCCAGTACTTC. Amino acids: CSALGGRQETQYF. The chain has TRBV20-1 and TRBJ2-5; D possibly corresponds to TRBD2 (6 bases). CDR1 and CDR2 (germline): DFQATT, SNEGSKA (reference sequence). The CDR3 spans 13 residues. With 5 bases removed from V and 5 bases from J, the gap between germline ends came to 15 bases.